These 4 T cell receptor beta chains came from one sample sequenced in a study of OX40 agonist ivuxolimab in advanced cancers. Profiled with immunoSEQ multiplex PCR; TCRdb holds only in-frame clones, not every one. The sample lists fewer than 85,000 clones, over 70% seen once, with 0.76% in the top ten. This material consisted of CD4+ or CD8+ T cells sorted from blood, taken in a trial of the OX40 agonist ivuxolimab. The receptors derive from an adult with an advanced solid tumor such as melanoma, head and neck, liver or kidney cancer.

The gene calls are TRBV2 and TRBJ2-7, with TRBD1 matching over 8 bases. V lost 7 bases and J lost 1; bases outside the gene matches: 6. This CDR3 has 14 residues. Germline assignment: CDR1 SNHLY and CDR2 FYNNEI. The CDR3 DNA sequence: TGTGCCAGCACTTTTAACAGGGGGTCCTACGAGCAGTACTTC. Its translation: CASTFNRGSYEQYF.

This rearrangement joins TRBV18 to TRBJ1-2, with D perhaps matching TRBD1 (6 bases). V was shortened by 4 bases and J by 4 bases, with 10 bases between the two germline ends. The CDR3 is 13 amino acids. Germline CDR1 KGHSH, CDR2 LQKENI. The CDR3 DNA is TGTGCCAGCTCACTGGGGGACATCTATGGCTACACCTTC. Translation gives CASSLGDIYGYTF.

The genes are TRBV7-2 and TRBJ2-3; D gene unclear. The CDR3 consists of 12 residues. The germline V gene has CDR1 SGHTA and CDR2 FQGNSA. Trimming left V 4 bases short and J 4 bases short, with 6 bases between. CDR3 sequence: CASSSPPDTQYF. CDR3 in DNA: TGTGCCAGCAGCTCTCCACCAGATACGCAGTATTTT. Complete variable domain (other parts from reference TRBV7-2 and TRBJ2-3): GAGVSQSPSNKVTEKGKDVELRCDPISGHTALYWYRQSLGQGLEFLIYFQGNSAPDKSGLPSDRFSAERTGGSVSTLTIQRTQQEDSAVYLCASSSPPDTQYFGPGTRLTVL.

The sample holds one count of this clone. The rearrangement uses TRBV4-3 and TRBJ2-1, with TRBD2 matching 9 bases. V gave up 1 base and J gave up 1 base; unmatched junction bases: 8. Germline CDR1 and CDR2: LGHNA and YSLEER. The CDR3 contains 18 residues. The CDR3 DNA reads TGCGCCAGCAGCCAAGTTCTAGCGGGATTAGGATCCTACAATGAGCAGTTCTTC. It codes for CASSQVLAGLGSYNEQFF.